The present entry profiles one TCR beta chain with its context. The antigen is not known. PCR was performed using 60 Vbeta and 13 Jbeta primers. Method: immunoSEQ multiplex PCR; TCRdb's copy keeps in-frame clones and lacks some. The table records about 160,000 clones, 70% to 85% of them present only once. The source of the sample is a study of cytomegalovirus exposure and HLA in healthy donors. From germline, CDR1 is KGHSH and CDR2 LQKENI. V gave up 6 bases and J gave up 0 bases; unmatched junction bases: 5. The CDR3 is made up of 16 amino acids. Overall study findings and caveats: A previous analysis found most TCR beta V segments productive roughly 87% or roughly 30% of the time. HLA alleles showed associations with some 17,000 TCR beta sequences in a later analysis, at a 0.05 false discovery rate.

Input material: PBMCs. This receptor was identified in a man aged 35-49 years in good health and CMV-seronegative. The chain has TRBV18 and TRBJ1-1; 12 nucleotides match TRBD1. The DNA of the CDR3 is TGTGCCAGCTCCATGGGACAGGGGGCCTTGAACACTGAAGCTTTCTTT. Protein: CASSMGQGALNTEAFF.